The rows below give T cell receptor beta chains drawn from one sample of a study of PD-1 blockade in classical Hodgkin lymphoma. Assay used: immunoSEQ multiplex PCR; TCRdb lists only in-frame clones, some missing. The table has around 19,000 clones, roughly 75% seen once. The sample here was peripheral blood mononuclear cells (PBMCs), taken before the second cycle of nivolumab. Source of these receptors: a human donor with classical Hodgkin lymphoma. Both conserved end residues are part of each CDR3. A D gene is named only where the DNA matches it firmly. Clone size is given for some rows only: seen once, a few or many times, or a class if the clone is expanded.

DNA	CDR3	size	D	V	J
TGCAGCGCTGGGACAGTGGAGACCCAGTACTTC	CSAGTVETQYF	NA	TRBD1	TRBV29-1	TRBJ2-5
TGCGCCAGCAGTCAAATGAAGGGGGACAGGGAGGTCAATGAGCAGTTCTTC	CASSQMKGDREVNEQFF	NA	TRBD1	TRBV23-1	TRBJ2-1
TGCGCCAGCAGCTTGGTGGCAGGCACCTACGAGCAGTACTTC	CASSLVAGTYEQYF	NA	NA	TRBV5-1	TRBJ2-7
TGTGCCAGCAGCCGGGGACAGGGGCTAGAGACCCAGTACTTC	CASSRGQGLETQYF	NA	TRBD1	TRBV7-9	TRBJ2-5
TGTGCCAGCAGCCCCCTGGCGACAGATACGCAGTATTTT	CASSPLATDTQYF	NA	NA	TRBV7-2	TRBJ2-3
TGTGCCAGCAGCAGTCGGGGTCGAACTGAAGCTTTCTTT	CASSSRGRTEAFF	NA	NA	TRBV27	TRBJ1-1
TGTGCCAGCTCACCAGTCCGGGCTGGGTTAAATGAGCAGTTCTTC	CASSPVRAGLNEQFF	NA	NA	TRBV18	TRBJ2-1
TGTGCCAGCAGTCGGGGGTGGGGAGATAGGACTGAAGCTTTCTTT	CASSRGWGDRTEAFF	NA	NA	TRBV6-5	TRBJ1-1
TGTGCCAGCAGTTGGGGGGTCTCTACTGAAGCTTTCTTT	CASSWGVSTEAFF	NA	NA	TRBV6-5	TRBJ1-1
TGTGCCAGCTCACCACAGGCCGGTGGGGAGACCCAGTACTTC	CASSPQAGGETQYF	NA	NA	TRBV18	TRBJ2-5
TGTGCCAGCACGTGGGGGCGAGCGACAGATACGCAGTATTTT	CASTWGRATDTQYF	NA	NA	TRBV6-6	TRBJ2-3
TGTGCCAGCAGTGTACAGGGCCAAGAGACCCAGTACTTC	CASSVQGQETQYF	few	NA	TRBV6-1	TRBJ2-5
TGTGCCTGGAGTACTCAAGGCAGGTCGAACACTGAAGCTTTCTTT	CAWSTQGRSNTEAFF	NA	NA	TRBV30	TRBJ1-1
TGTGCCAGCAGTTTGGGAGCGGGAGATAACAATGAGCAGTTCTTC	CASSLGAGDNNEQFF	NA	TRBD2	TRBV6-5	TRBJ2-1
TGTGCCAGTAGTATAGAGGGCCTGGGAGGCAATCAGCCCCAGCATTTT	CASSIEGLGGNQPQHF	once	NA	TRBV19	TRBJ1-5